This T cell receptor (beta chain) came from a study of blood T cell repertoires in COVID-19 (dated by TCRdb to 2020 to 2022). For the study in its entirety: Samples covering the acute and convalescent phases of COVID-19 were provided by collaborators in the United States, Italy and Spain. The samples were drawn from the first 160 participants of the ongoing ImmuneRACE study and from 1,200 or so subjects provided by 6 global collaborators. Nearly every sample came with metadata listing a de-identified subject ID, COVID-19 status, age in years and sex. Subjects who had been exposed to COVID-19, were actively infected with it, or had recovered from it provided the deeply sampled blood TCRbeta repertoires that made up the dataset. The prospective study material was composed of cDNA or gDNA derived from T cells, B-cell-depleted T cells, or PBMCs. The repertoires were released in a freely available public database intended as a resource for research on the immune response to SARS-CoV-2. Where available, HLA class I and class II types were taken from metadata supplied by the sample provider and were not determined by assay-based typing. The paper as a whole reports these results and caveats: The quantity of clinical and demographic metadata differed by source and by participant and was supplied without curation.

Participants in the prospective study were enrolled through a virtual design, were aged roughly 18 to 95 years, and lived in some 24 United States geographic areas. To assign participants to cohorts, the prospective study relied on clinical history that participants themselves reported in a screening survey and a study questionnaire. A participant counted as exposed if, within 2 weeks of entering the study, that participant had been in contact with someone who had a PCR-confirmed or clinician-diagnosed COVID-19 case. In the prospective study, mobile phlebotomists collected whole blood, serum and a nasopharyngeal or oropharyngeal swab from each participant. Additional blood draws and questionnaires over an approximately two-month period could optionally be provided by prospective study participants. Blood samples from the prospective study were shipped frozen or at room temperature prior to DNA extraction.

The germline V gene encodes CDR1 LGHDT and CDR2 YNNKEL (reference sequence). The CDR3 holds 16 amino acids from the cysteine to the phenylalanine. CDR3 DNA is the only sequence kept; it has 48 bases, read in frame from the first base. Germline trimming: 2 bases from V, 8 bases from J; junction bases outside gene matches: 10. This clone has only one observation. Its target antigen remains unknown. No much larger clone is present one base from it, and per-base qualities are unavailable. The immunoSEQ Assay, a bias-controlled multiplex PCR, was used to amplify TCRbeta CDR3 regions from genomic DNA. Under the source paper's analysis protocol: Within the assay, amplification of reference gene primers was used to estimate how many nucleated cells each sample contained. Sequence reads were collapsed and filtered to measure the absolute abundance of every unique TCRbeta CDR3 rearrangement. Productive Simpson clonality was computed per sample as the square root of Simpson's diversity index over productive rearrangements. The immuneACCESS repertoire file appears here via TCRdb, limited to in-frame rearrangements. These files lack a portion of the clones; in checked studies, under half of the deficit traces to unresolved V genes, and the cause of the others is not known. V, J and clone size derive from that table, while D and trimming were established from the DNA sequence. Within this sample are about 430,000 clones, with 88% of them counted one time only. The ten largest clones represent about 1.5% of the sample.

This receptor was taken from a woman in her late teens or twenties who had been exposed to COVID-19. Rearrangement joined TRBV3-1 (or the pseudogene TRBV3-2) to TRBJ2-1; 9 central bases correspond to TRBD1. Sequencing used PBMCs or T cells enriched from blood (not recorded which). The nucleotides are TGTGCCAGCAGCCAATTCCGGGACAGGGTATACCATGAGCAGTTCTTC. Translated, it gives CASSQFRDRVYHEQFF.